Listed below are T cell receptor beta chains from one sample, sequenced in a study of cytomegalovirus exposure and HLA in healthy donors. The data were produced by immunoSEQ multiplex PCR, yet TCRdb's version contains in-frame clones alone and is incomplete. The sample has tens of thousands of clones; around 70% are singletons. Specimen: PBMCs. The receptors were gathered from a woman in her thirties in good health and CMV-seropositive. The CDR3 runs from the conserved cysteine through the conserved F or W. Fields, in order: D gene, J gene, CDR3 length, clone size, V gene, CDR3 protein, CDR3 DNA. D genes are given only for firm matches. Rows may omit the clone size; those that give it use once, few, many or a size class.

>NA|TRBJ1-4|18|NA|TRBV7-8
CASSLEGMRARRREKLFF
TGTGCCAGCAGCTTAGAAGGCATGAGGGCCCGAAGACGAGAAAAACTGTTTTTT
>NA|TRBJ1-5|15|few|TRBV2
CASSERGNSYQPQHF
TGTGCCAGCAGTGAAAGGGGGAATAGCTATCAGCCCCAGCATTTT
>NA|TRBJ2-5|14|NA|TRBV19
CASSIHGAEETQYF
TGTGCCAGTAGTATTCACGGAGCGGAAGAGACCCAGTACTTC
>NA|TRBJ2-4|12|NA|TRBV29-1
CSVDSPKNIQYF
TGCAGCGTTGACTCCCCCAAAAACATTCAGTACTTC
>NA|TRBJ1-5|16|once|TRBV4-1
CASSQGGLPGSEPQHF
TGCGCCAGCAGCCAAGGCGGGTTACCCGGGTCTGAGCCCCAGCATTTT
>TRBD1|TRBJ1-1|15|NA|TRBV6-5
CASSYGTDGNTEAFF
TGTGCCAGCAGTTATGGGACAGACGGAAACACTGAAGCTTTCTTT
>TRBD1|TRBJ1-5|14|NA|TRBV5-8
CASNSGQLNQPQHF
TGTGCCAGCAACTCGGGACAGCTAAATCAGCCCCAGCATTTT
>NA|TRBJ1-2|13|NA|TRBV30
CAWSVQIPYGYTF
TGTGCCTGGAGTGTACAGATTCCCTATGGCTACACCTTC
>NA|TRBJ1-1|15|NA|TRBV7-6
CASSSDFALNTEAFF
TGTGCCAGCAGCTCTGACTTCGCCTTGAACACTGAAGCTTTCTTT
>TRBD1|TRBJ2-2|14|NA|TRBV15
CATTGTGVAGELFF
TGTGCCACTACCGGGACAGGGGTGGCCGGGGAGCTGTTTTTT
>NA|TRBJ2-5|15|NA|TRBV28
CASSSPGLQQETQYF
TGTGCCAGCAGTTCCCCGGGACTCCAGCAAGAGACCCAGTACTTC
>NA|TRBJ2-1|11|NA|TRBV30
CAWSEGPEQFF
TGTGCCTGGAGTGAGGGGCCCGAGCAGTTCTTC
>TRBD1|TRBJ2-7|18|NA|TRBV25-1
CASGPFGTGYVQDYEQYF
TGTGCCAGCGGCCCTTTTGGGACAGGGTACGTGCAGGACTACGAGCAGTACTTC
>NA|TRBJ2-7|13|NA|TRBV11-3
CASINRGSYEQYF
TGTGCCAGCATCAACCGGGGGTCCTACGAGCAGTACTTC
>TRBD1|TRBJ1-5|15|NA|TRBV28
CASSPDRVGNQPQHF
TGTGCCAGCAGCCCGGACAGGGTAGGCAATCAGCCCCAGCATTTT
>TRBD1|TRBJ2-6|15|NA|TRBV6-6
CASSMDRAGANVLTF
TGTGCCAGCAGTATGGACAGGGCTGGGGCCAACGTCCTGACTTTC
>NA|TRBJ2-7|15|few|TRBV28
CASSLAGAQIYEQYF
TGTGCCAGCAGTTTAGCCGGAGCCCAAATCTACGAGCAGTACTTC
>NA|TRBJ1-5|17|NA|TRBV16
CASSPSGRLGSNQPQHF
TGTGCCAGCAGCCCCAGCGGGCGGCTGGGGAGCAATCAGCCCCAGCATTTT
>NA|TRBJ2-7|12|NA|TRBV18
CASSLDSYEQYF
TGTGCCAGCTCTCTAGACTCCTACGAGCAGTACTTC
>NA|TRBJ2-3|13|NA|TRBV5-1
CASSRILAVTQYF
TGCGCCAGCAGCCGCATACTAGCAGTAACGCAGTATTTT
>NA|TRBJ1-1|13|NA|TRBV11-3
CASSFQQNTEAFF
TGTGCCAGCAGCTTTCAACAGAACACTGAAGCTTTCTTT
>TRBD2|TRBJ2-1|15|NA|TRBV28
CASTLLAGPYNEQFF
TGTGCCAGCACCTTACTAGCGGGGCCTTACAATGAGCAGTTCTTC
>NA|TRBJ2-7|13|NA|TRBV4-1
CASSQDGVHEQYF
TGCGCCAGCAGCCAAGATGGAGTGCACGAGCAGTACTTC
>TRBD1|TRBJ2-2|16|NA|TRBV2
CASSEVGQGRTGELFF
TGTGCCAGCAGTGAAGTGGGACAGGGGAGGACCGGGGAGCTGTTTTTT
>TRBD1|TRBJ2-1|16|NA|TRBV6-5
CASSYSGTGKGDEQFF
TGTGCCAGCAGTTACTCAGGGACAGGGAAGGGAGATGAGCAGTTCTTC
>NA|TRBJ1-4|14|NA|TRBV28
CASSTGSTNEKLFF
TGTGCCAGCAGTACAGGGTCAACTAATGAAAAACTGTTTTTT
>TRBD1|TRBJ2-7|16|few|TRBV6-7
CASSYCPGQGRNEQYF
TGTGCCAGCAGTTACTGTCCGGGACAGGGGCGAAACGAGCAGTACTTC
>NA|TRBJ2-2|14|NA|TRBV5-6
CASSLGGNTGELFF
TGTGCCAGCAGCTTGGGAGGGAACACCGGGGAGCTGTTTTTT
>NA|TRBJ2-7|13|once|TRBV30
CASRRLVSHEQYF
TGTGCCTCCCGACGACTAGTCAGCCACGAGCAGTACTTC
>NA|TRBJ2-1|17|NA|TRBV5-4
CASNGGGVGGPYNEQFF
TGTGCCAGCAATGGGGGGGGAGTAGGGGGACCCTACAATGAGCAGTTCTTC
>NA|TRBJ1-2|14|NA|TRBV4-1
CASSHLRGSGGYTF
TGCGCCAGCAGCCACCTACGGGGATCAGGTGGCTACACCTTC